A selection of T cell receptor beta chains follows, all from one sample in a study of blood T cell repertoires in COVID-19. TCRdb's copy holds only in-frame clones and misses some; the assay was immunoSEQ multiplex PCR. The table has about 440,000 clones, roughly 87% seen once. Sequenced material: PBMCs or T cells enriched from blood (not recorded which). These receptors all come from a woman under 30 with acute COVID-19. Both conserved end residues are part of each CDR3. D genes are given only for firm matches. Clone size is shown for a subset of rows, as once, few, many or a class of expanded clone.

CDR3 length,clone size,V gene,J gene,D gene,CDR3 DNA,CDR3 protein
15,.,TRBV28,TRBJ2-3,TRBD2,TGTGCCAGCACCACGACCGGGGGGGGCACAGATACGCAGTATTTT,CASTTTGGGTDTQYF
11,once,TRBV12-3/TRBV12-4,TRBJ1-2,.,TGTGCCAGCAGCGTAGCAAGTGGCTACACCTTC,CASSVASGYTF
12,.,TRBV19,TRBJ2-1,.,TGTGCCAGTAGTATAGGCGAGATCGGGCAGTTCTTC,CASSIGEIGQFF
16,.,TRBV5-1,TRBJ1-3,TRBD1,TGCGCCAGCAGCACCGCCGCAGGGGGAATTGGAAACACCATATATTTT,CASSTAAGGIGNTIYF
15,.,TRBV7-9,TRBJ2-3,TRBD1,TGTGCCAGCAGCTTAGCGGACAGGGGGGCAGATACGCAGTATTTT,CASSLADRGADTQYF
15,.,TRBV3-1/TRBV3-2,TRBJ1-1,.,TGTGCCAGCAGCCACCTCCGGGGTGTGAAAACTGAAGCTTTCTTT,CASSHLRGVKTEAFF
15,.,TRBV11-2,TRBJ2-7,TRBD1,TGTGCCAGCAGCGCAAGGACAGGGTGGGACTACGAGCAGTACTTC,CASSARTGWDYEQYF
14,.,TRBV7-2,TRBJ2-7,TRBD1,TGTGCCAGCAGCTTAATGGCAGGGGGCGGGGAGCAGTACTTC,CASSLMAGGGEQYF
15,.,TRBV6-1,TRBJ1-5,.,TGTGCCAGCAGTGAAATTGACAGTAGCAATCAGCCCCAGCATTTT,CASSEIDSSNQPQHF
12,.,TRBV9,TRBJ2-2,.,TGTGCCAGCAGCCCAAACACCGGGGAGCTGTTTTTT,CASSPNTGELFF
15,.,TRBV5-1,TRBJ1-2,TRBD1,TGCGCCAGCGCACTCCGGGACAGCGGTAACTATGGCTACACCTTC,CASALRDSGNYGYTF
13,.,TRBV2,TRBJ1-1,.,TGTGCCAGCAGGGCAGGGTTTACGACTGAAGCTTTCTTT,CASRAGFTTEAFF
16,.,TRBV6-6,TRBJ2-2,.,TGTGCCAGCAGTTATTTCGGGACATCGAACACCGGGGAGCTGTTTTTT,CASSYFGTSNTGELFF
15,.,TRBV25-1,TRBJ1-4,.,TGTGCCAGCAGTGACTTGGCAGGGCTGAGCGAAAAACTGTTTTTT,CASSDLAGLSEKLFF
16,.,TRBV9,TRBJ2-1,TRBD2,TGTGCCAGCAGCGTAGCAAAGCGGGGGGACTACAATGAGCAGTTCTTC,CASSVAKRGDYNEQFF
13,.,TRBV29-1,TRBJ2-7,.,TGCAGCGTTGGGCGACAGGGAGGCCACGAGCAGTACTTC,CSVGRQGGHEQYF
15,.,TRBV15,TRBJ2-7,TRBD2,TGTGCCACCAGCAGAGTTGCGGGGGAGAACTACGAGCAGTACTTC,CATSRVAGENYEQYF